This is a list of T cell receptor beta chains from one sample in a study of human T cells and chemical hapten exposure. In TCRdb, the RACE reads were re-called with MiXCR into one record per CDR3 protein. The sample shows about 170,000 distinct CDR3 sequences, 28% of them seen only once. The specimen comprised whole blood, sampled in connection with sensitization to the hapten diphenylcyclopropenone (DPC). These receptors came from a woman between 18 and 29 years old with alopecia areata. Some clones in this sample may be carry-over from other donors' samples. Both conserved end residues are part of each CDR3. Each record gives: J gene, CDR3 length, D gene, clone size, V gene, CDR3 DNA, CDR3 protein. D genes are given only for firm matches. Clone size, where shown, is once, few, many, or a class for clones that have expanded.

>TRBJ2-1|12|.|.|TRBV29-1
TGCAGCGTTACCCGAATGAACAATGAGCAGTTCTTC
CSVTRMNNEQFF
>TRBJ2-3|14|.|.|TRBV20-1
TGCAGTGCCCCTTTTGAGCGGAGCACAGATACGCAGTATTTT
CSAPFERSTDTQYF
>TRBJ1-2|11|TRBD1|few|TRBV20-1
TGCAGTGCCCGGGACAGCTATGGCTACACCTTC
CSARDSYGYTF
>TRBJ2-7|13|.|many|TRBV4-1
TGCGCCAGCAGCCAAGTAATATCCTACGAGCAGTACTTC
CASSQVISYEQYF
>TRBJ2-1|13|TRBD2|many|TRBV29-1
TGCAGCGTTGTAATACTAGCGGGAGGTGAGCAGTTCTTC
CSVVILAGGEQFF
>TRBJ2-1|16|.|.|TRBV9
TGTGCCAGCAGCGTCGTTAGCGGACTCCTGTCCAATGAGCAGTTCTTC
CASSVVSGLLSNEQFF
>TRBJ2-3|16|TRBD2|.|TRBV11-2
TGTGCCAGCAGCCGAGGACTAGCGGGAGGAGGGGGTACGCAGTATTTT
CASSRGLAGGGGTQYF
>TRBJ2-5|12|.|few|TRBV6-4
TGTGCCAGCAGACGAGGGGTTGGGACCCAGTACTTC
CASRRGVGTQYF
>TRBJ2-3|14|TRBD2|.|TRBV15
TGTGCCACTTATAGCGGGGGGGCTTCAGATACGCAGTATTTT
CATYSGGASDTQYF
>TRBJ1-5|14|.|.|TRBV7-2
TGTGCCAGCAGCTTAGGGGTGGGGAATCAGCCCCAGCATTTT
CASSLGVGNQPQHF
>TRBJ2-6|13|.|.|TRBV4-3
TGCGCCAGCAGCCCCCCCGGGGCCAACGTCCTGACTTTC
CASSPPGANVLTF
>TRBJ2-7|14|TRBD2|many|TRBV7-2
TGTGCCAGCAGCGAGGGACTAGCGGCCTACGAGCAGTACTTC
CASSEGLAAYEQYF
>TRBJ2-7|11|.|many|TRBV20-1
TGCAGTGCTAGAGGGGGCGCCGAGCAGTACTTC
CSARGGAEQYF
>TRBJ2-7|12|.|few|TRBV29-1
TGCAGCGGATCTACAGGGACCTACGAGCAGTACTTC
CSGSTGTYEQYF
>TRBJ1-2|13|TRBD1|many|TRBV29-1
TGCAGCGTTGAGGGGACAGGGATCTATGGCTACACCTTC
CSVEGTGIYGYTF